The 29 T cell receptor beta chains in this list originate from one sample, sequenced in a study of T cell responses to AZD1222 COVID-19 vaccine. Clones were sequenced by immunoSEQ multiplex PCR, and TCRdb holds only the in-frame ones, with some missing. The table records tens of thousands of clones, roughly three quarters of them present only once. Here the sequenced sample was peripheral blood, taken on day 0 of MenACWY control vaccination. The receptors shown here come from an adult in good health.

This chain uses TRBV18 with TRBJ1-1; 8 bases line up with TRBD1. From germline, CDR1 is KGHSH and CDR2 LQKENI. The CDR3 is made up of 16 amino acids. The J segment lost 0 bases and the V segment lost 4 bases, leaving 7 bases of the junction unmatched. Here the CDR3 reads CASSLRQGQLNTEAFF. For the CDR3, the DNA is TGTGCCAGCTCACTCCGACAGGGGCAATTGAACACTGAAGCTTTCTTT.

This chain links TRBV20-1 with TRBJ1-5; TRBD1 is a possible D gene (5 bases). The CDR3 spans 15 residues. V lost 3 bases and J 3 bases, leaving 15 bases between the germline ends. Germline V gene sequence: CDR1 DFQATT, CDR2 SNEGSKA (reference sequence). The CDR3 region is CSASVSQGNNQPQHF. The CDR3 DNA is TGCAGTGCTAGTGTGAGTCAGGGTAACAATCAGCCCCAGCATTTT.

The chain combines TRBV10-3 with TRBJ2-1; D is perhaps TRBD1 or TRBD2 (5 bases each). The CDR3 runs to 11 residues. Trimming stripped 5 bases from V and 7 bases from J, with 6 bases between. From germline, CDR1 is ENHRY and CDR2 SYGVKD. The CDR3 protein is CAISWGNEQFF. CDR3 DNA sequence: TGTGCCATCAGTTGGGGGAATGAGCAGTTCTTC.

This chain uses TRBV5-6 with TRBJ2-5; D is perhaps TRBD1 or TRBD2 (5 bases each). CDR1 and CDR2 (germline): SGHDT, YYEEEE. V dropped 4 bases and J dropped 5 bases, with 15 bases sitting between them. The CDR3 contains 14 residues. CDR3 nucleotide sequence: TGTGCCAGCAGCCCCGGGACCAGGGAGGAGACCCAGTACTTC. Its protein product is CASSPGTREETQYF.

This rearrangement joins TRBV6-5 to TRBJ2-7; the match to TRBD1 covers 7 bases. This CDR3 spans 15 amino acids. J was trimmed by 3 bases and V by 5 bases; bases with no gene match: 10. From germline, CDR1 is MNHEY and CDR2 SVGAGI. The CDR3 coding sequence is TGTGCCAGCAGTAGTCCAGGGACAGCAAACTACGAGCAGTACTTC. This translates into CASSSPGTANYEQYF.

The chain's CDR3 is CASSWTGEVDYGYTF. CDR3 DNA sequence: TGCGCCAGCAGCTGGACAGGGGAGGTGGACTATGGCTACACCTTC. The V call is TRBV4-1, the J call TRBJ1-2; 9 positions match TRBD1. The germline V gene has CDR1 MGHRA and CDR2 YSYEKL. The CDR3 contains 15 residues. The trim removed 5 bases at V and 3 bases at J, leaving 7 bases unmatched.

This clone occurred a few times. The CDR3, as DNA: TGTGCCAGCTTAAAGGACAGGGGAGACGGCTACACCTTC. Translated, it gives CASLKDRGDGYTF. The chain joins TRBV18 to TRBJ1-2; 9 bases match TRBD1. V dropped 7 bases and J dropped 8; count of bases not matched to a gene: 8. Germline V gene lookup returns CDR1 KGHSH and CDR2 LQKENI. The CDR3 is made up of 13 amino acids. Full variable domain (outside the CDR3, taken from reference TRBV18 and TRBJ1-2): NAGVMQNPRHLVRRRGQEARLRCSPMKGHSHVYWYRQLPEEGLKFMVYLQKENIIDESGMPKERFSAEFPKEGPSILRIQQVVRGDSAAYFCASLKDRGDGYTFGSGTRLTVV.

This clone was seen more than once but under ten times. The gene calls are TRBV6-4 and TRBJ2-7; D gene uncertain. The length of the CDR3 is 16 residues. V dropped 3 bases and J dropped 2 bases, with 17 bases sitting between them. Germline V gene sequence: CDR1 MRHNA, CDR2 SNTAGT. The CDR3 here is CASSERDTEKAYEQYV. CDR3 in DNA: TGTGCCAGCAGTGAACGTGACACCGAGAAAGCCTACGAGCAGTACGTC.

The V call is TRBV4-2, the J call TRBJ1-4; TRBD1 is a possible D gene (5 bases). The ends were cut back, 7 bases at V and 5 bases at J, with 14 bases in the middle. The CDR3 is 14 amino acids. From germline, CDR1 is LGHNA and CDR2 YNFKEQ. CDR3 sequence reads: CASTPAGGNEKLFF. CDR3 coding DNA: TGTGCCAGCACCCCGGCCGGGGGGAATGAAAAACTGTTTTTT.

The chain has TRBV14 and TRBJ2-1; 9 bases align to TRBD1. The CDR3 extends over 16 amino acids. CDR1 is SGHDN, CDR2 FVKESK, per germline. After removal of 1 base from V and 0 bases from J, the junction contained 1 base not matched to a gene. CDR3 protein: CASSQGTGDSYNEQFF. DNA of the CDR3: TGTGCCAGCAGCCAAGGGACAGGGGACTCCTACAATGAGCAGTTCTTC. The full variable domain, completed using reference TRBV14 and TRBJ2-1, is EAGVTQFPSHSVIEKGQTVTLRCDPISGHDNLYWYRRVMGKEIKFLLHFVKESKQDESGMPNNRFLAERTGGTYSTLKVQPAELEDSGVYFCASSQGTGDSYNEQFFGPGTRLTVL.

This clone was detected only a few times. The J gene is TRBJ1-6, the V gene TRBV7-9, with D possibly being TRBD1 (5 bases). The V gene lost 3 bases and the J gene lost 2 bases, with 11 bases spanning the gap. The germline gives CDR1 SEHNR, CDR2 FQNEAQ (reference sequence). This CDR3 has 16 amino acids. The CDR3: CASSFRGGTYNSPLHF. The CDR3 bases are TGTGCCAGCAGCTTTCGGGGGGGGACCTATAATTCACCCCTCCACTTT.

V gene TRBV10-3 combines with J gene TRBJ1-1; D unresolved. The CDR3 loop spans 14 amino acids. The germline V gene encodes CDR1 ENHRY and CDR2 SYGVKD. Trimming left V 4 bases short and J 0 bases short, with 9 bases between. CDR3 sequence reads: CAISGRTLNTEAFF. As DNA, the CDR3 is TGTGCCATCAGTGGCAGGACTCTGAACACTGAAGCTTTCTTT.

The chain combines TRBV7-9 with TRBJ2-1; 8 nucleotides align to TRBD1. The germline V gene has CDR1 SEHNR and CDR2 FQNEAQ (reference sequence). Trimming removed 6 bases from V and 3 bases from J; junction bases left unmatched: 7. The CDR3 is 15 residues long. CDR3 amino acids: CASSDRQGNYNEQFF. The CDR3 DNA reads as TGTGCCAGCAGTGATAGACAGGGGAACTACAATGAGCAGTTCTTC.

The V call is TRBV19, the J call TRBJ2-7; 8 positions agree with TRBD2. Losses at the gene ends were 4 bases for V and 1 base for J; bases not matched to a gene: 15. Per the germline V gene, CDR1 is LNHDA and CDR2 is SQIVND (reference sequence). The CDR3 totals 18 residues. The DNA for the CDR3 is TGTGCCAGTAGTACCCTAATCGCGCCTAGCGGGCGATCCTACGAGCAGTACTTC. Encoded protein: CASSTLIAPSGRSYEQYF. Looking up the rest from reference TRBV19 and TRBJ2-7 gives the full variable domain: DGGITQSPKYLFRKEGQNVTLSCEQNLNHDAMYWYRQDPGQGLRLIYYSQIVNDFQKGDIAEGYSVSREKKESFPLTVTSAQKNPTAFYLCASSTLIAPSGRSYEQYFGPGTRLTVT.

The rearrangement joins TRBV7-3 to TRBJ2-7; D is possibly TRBD2 (6 bases). Looked up from germline, CDR1 is SGHTA and CDR2 is FQGTGA. V lost 2 bases, J lost 0 bases, and 11 bases lay in between. The CDR3 sequence is 15 residues long. For the CDR3, the DNA is TGTGCCAGCAGCTTATACCGGGGAGGCTCCTACGAGCAGTACGTC. Translating gives CASSLYRGGSYEQYV.

Points on this clone: The sample carries other DNA sequences with the same CDR3. V and J are TRBV5-1 and TRBJ1-1; D is unresolved. The germline V and J ends were trimmed by 0 bases and 1 base, with 4 bases remaining between them. CDR3 size: 13 residues. The germline CDR1 and CDR2 sequences are SGHRS and YFSETQ. The CDR3 spells CASSLEGNTEAFF. The DNA for the CDR3 is TGCGCCAGCAGCTTGGAAGGGAACACTGAAGCTTTCTTT.

The chain recombines TRBV9 with TRBJ2-2; TRBD2 matches 15 bases. V lost 3 bases, J lost 5 bases, and 5 bases stayed unmatched. CDR3 size: 17 residues. In germline, CDR1 is SGDLS, CDR2 YYNGEE. CDR3 sequence: CASSGTSGRAWTGELFF. CDR3 coding DNA: TGTGCCAGCAGCGGGACTAGCGGGAGGGCCTGGACCGGGGAGCTGTTTTTT.

The chain links TRBV9 to TRBJ2-5, with D hard to call. Germline CDR1 and CDR2: SGDLS and YYNGEE. The V and J ends lost 4 bases and 5 bases respectively, with 21 bases between them. This CDR3 spans 16 amino acids. CDR3 sequence reads: CASSPGVYRSKETQYF. In nucleotides, the CDR3 is TGTGCCAGCAGCCCAGGCGTTTATAGGAGTAAGGAGACCCAGTACTTC. The full variable domain, with the rest looked up from reference TRBV9 and TRBJ2-5, is DSGVTQTPKHLITATGQRVTLRCSPRSGDLSVYWYQQSLDQGLQFLIQYYNGEERAKGNILERFSAQQFPDLHSELNLSSLELGDSALYFCASSPGVYRSKETQYFGPGTRLLVL.

The chain recombines TRBV5-1 with TRBJ1-1; D is uncertain. The CDR3 extends over 13 amino acids. Germline assignment: CDR1 SGHRS and CDR2 YFSETQ. V lost 4 bases and J lost 9, with 16 bases in between. DNA for the CDR3: TGCGCCAGCAGCGAGGGTCCTGCGGGGAAAGCTTTCTTT. It codes for CASSEGPAGKAFF.

V and J are TRBV12-3 or TRBV12-4 and TRBJ1-4; D is ambiguous. V was trimmed by 8 bases and J by 8 bases, leaving 12 bases between them. This CDR3 is built from 12 residues. The CDR3 sequence: CASGTTGEKLFF. The CDR3 bases are TGTGCCAGCGGAACCACGGGGGAAAAACTGTTTTTT.

This clone was observed a handful of times. The V gene is TRBV19, the J gene TRBJ2-7; 11 nucleotides agree with TRBD2. The CDR3 spans 15 residues. With V trimmed by 8 bases and J by 0 bases, 6 bases remained unmatched. Germline V gene data show CDR1 as LNHDA and CDR2 as SQIVND (reference sequence). The CDR3 loop is CASGAGTSGSYEQYF. The CDR3 DNA is TGTGCCAGTGGAGCCGGGACTAGCGGCTCCTACGAGCAGTACTTC.

The chain joins TRBV28 to TRBJ2-5; 9 bases map to TRBD2. The germline V gene encodes CDR1 MDHEN and CDR2 SYDVKM. The CDR3 is 18 residues long. The J segment lost 7 bases and the V segment lost 7 bases, leaving 22 bases of the junction unmatched. The CDR3 nucleotides read TGTGCCAGCACATCTGTAGCGGGAGTAAGTGCACCTTATGGGACCCAGTACTTC. As protein: CASTSVAGVSAPYGTQYF.

V gene TRBV14 combines with J gene TRBJ1-4; D not certain. Germline loops: CDR1 SGHDN, CDR2 FVKESK. Trimming removed 1 base at V and 11 bases at J, with 11 bases between. The CDR3 contains 13 residues. The DNA of the CDR3 is TGTGCCAGCAGCCAAGGCAGTTTAGTGAAACTGTTTTTT. This codes for CASSQGSLVKLFF.

This clone appeared a single time. J is TRBJ1-5 and V is TRBV3-1 (or the pseudogene TRBV3-2); 8 nucleotides line up with TRBD1. Germline V lookup: CDR1 LGHDT, CDR2 YNNKEL (reference sequence). This CDR3 has 15 residues. Trimming at V came to 4 bases and at J to 2 bases, leaving 4 bases not matched to a gene. The CDR3 region has the DNA TGTGCCAGCAGCCGCACAGGGGGTGGCAATCAGCCCCAGCATTTT. It translates to CASSRTGGGNQPQHF.

This clone was seen once. The rearrangement joins TRBV5-1 to TRBJ1-2; TRBD1 matches 7 bases. The CDR3 has 15 amino acids. Germline CDR1 and CDR2: SGHRS and YFSETQ. V was pared by 2 bases and J by 2 bases, with 6 bases of the junction left unmatched. The CDR3 reads CASSLTSGQNYGYTF. DNA for the CDR3: TGCGCCAGCAGCTTAACTTCGGGACAGAACTATGGCTACACCTTC.

The chain employs TRBV18 and TRBJ1-1, with D unclear. The ends were cut back, 9 bases at V and 1 base at J, with 12 bases in the middle. The CDR3 has 13 amino acids. Germline CDR1 reads KGHSH; CDR2 reads LQKENI. This chain's CDR3 is CASWLDKNTEAFF. For the CDR3, the DNA is TGTGCCAGTTGGCTTGACAAGAACACTGAAGCTTTCTTT.

V is TRBV28 and J is TRBJ1-5; D unclear. Deletions cut 6 bases from V and 3 bases from J, with 15 bases between. CDR3 length: 15 amino acids. CDR1 and CDR2 (germline): MDHEN, SYDVKM. The CDR3 loop reads CASRPTPYNNQPQHF. CDR3 bases: TGTGCCAGCAGGCCGACACCTTATAACAATCAGCCCCAGCATTTT.

The gene calls are TRBV5-1 and TRBJ1-2; 10 positions agree with TRBD1. This CDR3 is 14 amino acids long. Trimming removed 1 base from V and 8 bases from J; junction bases left unmatched: 5. Germline V CDR1 and CDR2: SGHRS, YFSETQ. The CDR3 sequence is CASSLLGQGWGYTF. The CDR3 region has the DNA TGCGCCAGCAGCTTGTTGGGACAGGGGTGGGGCTACACCTTC. The whole variable domain, filled in from reference TRBV5-1 and TRBJ1-2, reads KAGVTQTPRYLIKTRGQQVTLSCSPISGHRSVSWYQQTPGQGLQFLFEYFSETQRNKGNFPGRFSGRQFSNSRSEMNVSTLELGDSALYLCASSLLGQGWGYTFGSGTRLTVV.

J is TRBJ2-2 and V is TRBV6-5; D ambiguous. CDR1 is MNHEY, CDR2 SVGAGI, per germline. With 7 bases removed from V and 3 bases from J, the gap between germline ends came to 15 bases. This CDR3 spans 15 amino acids. DNA of the CDR3: TGTGCCAGCACCCAGGTCCTTGGCGACACCGGGGAGCTGTTTTTT. It is translated as CASTQVLGDTGELFF.